This entry lists 8 T cell receptor beta chains sequenced from one sample in a study of response to subunit inactivated influenza vaccine. MiXCR, applied by TCRdb to the RT-PCR reads, yields one record per CDR3 protein. The repertoire has roughly 460,000 distinct CDR3 sequences, approximately 11% of them found once; the top ten carry 10% to 15%. Sequencing was performed on PBMCs from blood, taken roughly 45 days after vaccination. These receptors came from a man aged 50 or older who received an inactivated influenza vaccine.

This clonotype was observed a few times. V and J are TRBV7-2 and TRBJ2-7, with D perhaps being TRBD1 or TRBD2 (5 bases each). Deletions cut 8 bases from V and 6 bases from J, with 17 bases between. The CDR3 runs to 13 residues. CDR1 is SGHTA, CDR2 FQGNSA, per germline. CDR3 loop: CASSWSWDLEQYF. The CDR3 DNA follows: TGTGCCAGCTCCTGGAGTTGGGACCTCGAGCAGTACTTC. Full variable domain (rest looked up from reference TRBV7-2 and TRBJ2-7): GAGVSQSPSNKVTEKGKDVELRCDPISGHTALYWYRQSLGQGLEFLIYFQGNSAPDKSGLPSDRFSAERTGGSVSTLTIQRTQQEDSAVYLCASSWSWDLEQYFGPGTRLTVT.

This clonotype was seen only a few times. The CDR3: CASSLALAAGQETQYF. As DNA, the CDR3 is TGTGCCAGCAGCTTAGCGTTAGCGGCAGGCCAAGAGACCCAGTACTTC. The chain links TRBV7-2 to TRBJ2-5; D possibly corresponds to TRBD2 (6 bases). Per germline, CDR1 SGHTA and CDR2 FQGNSA. V lost 0 bases and J 1 base, leaving 12 bases between the germline ends. This CDR3 has 16 residues.

The genes are TRBV24-1 and TRBJ2-3; perhaps TRBD1 as D (5 bases). The CDR3 has 15 amino acids. The germline V gene encodes CDR1 KGHDR and CDR2 SFDVKD. V lost 3 bases, J lost 2 bases, and 11 bases lay in between. CDR3 sequence reads: CATSDSGAPTDTQYF. Written as DNA, the CDR3 is TGTGCCACCAGTGATAGTGGGGCGCCCACAGATACGCAGTATTTT.

This chain uses TRBV7-9 with TRBJ2-5; 9 bases agree with TRBD1. Germline trimming cut 3 bases from V and 2 bases from J; bases unmatched to any gene: 4. The CDR3 consists of 15 residues. The germline V gene has CDR1 SEHNR and CDR2 FQNEAQ (reference sequence). The CDR3 coding sequence is TGTGCCAGCAGCTTCATCGACAGGGGGCAAGAGACCCAGTACTTC. This encodes CASSFIDRGQETQYF.

The chain combines TRBV3-1 with TRBJ2-5, with D hard to call. The CDR3 totals 14 residues. V was trimmed by 0 bases and J by 1 base, leaving 6 bases between them. Germline V gene data show CDR1 as LGHDT and CDR2 as YNNKEL (reference sequence). The chain's CDR3 is CASSQDLTQETQYF. The CDR3 region has the DNA TGTGCCAGCAGCCAAGATCTCACCCAAGAGACCCAGTACTTC.

The V gene is TRBV5-1, the J gene TRBJ2-5; no definite D call. The CDR3 sequence is 14 residues long. CDR1 and CDR2 from the germline V gene are SGHRS and YFSETQ. Deletions cut 3 bases from V and 4 bases from J, with 13 bases between. DNA of the CDR3: TGCGCCAGCAGCTCCTCCAGGCCCACAGAGACCCAGTACTTC. Its protein product is CASSSSRPTETQYF.

This clonotype was detected only a few times. CDR3 sequence (DNA): TGCAGTGCTGGCGATAGCGGGAGGATCTACAATGAGCAGTTCTTC. Amino acid sequence: CSAGDSGRIYNEQFF. This chain joins TRBV20-1 and TRBJ2-1; TRBD2 aligns across 10 bases. CDR3 length: 15 residues. With 5 bases clipped from V and 3 bases from J, the junction kept 7 bases outside the gene matches. CDR1 DFQATT and CDR2 SNEGSKA come from the germline V gene (reference sequence).

Comments on this clonotype: The junction departs from the called germline gene at one end, perhaps through a read error. The chain has TRBV10-3 and TRBJ2-2, with D tentatively TRBD1 or TRBD2 (5 bases each). This CDR3 is 14 amino acids long. Per germline, CDR1 ENHRY and CDR2 SYGVKD. CDR3 DNA sequence: TGTGCCATCAGTGAGGAACCGGACACCGGGGAGCTGCTTTTT. Translation gives CAISEEPDTGELLF.